This TCR beta chain was obtained from a study of shared clonotypes between healthy human individuals. Study conclusions and caveats: Genetic and exposure-history diversity was limited by the small donor number.

This clone has just one count. Its specificity is not known. V was trimmed by 7 bases and J by 9 bases, leaving 28 bases between them. This CDR3 region has 17 residues. Germline V gives CDR1 SGHVS, CDR2 FNYEAQ. As processed by the authors: As immunoSEQ supplied junction-only sequences (without quality scores), filtering differed. Assay used: immunoSEQ multiplex PCR; TCRdb lists only in-frame clones, some missing. V and J calls and clone size are as listed in that table; D and trimming were resolved from the DNA. There are 1 million to 1.2 million clones in the sample; 77% occur only once, and 0.89% lies in the top ten.

The chain has TRBV7-6 and TRBJ2-1, with D possibly being TRBD2 (5 bases). This receptor was obtained from a man between 18 and 35 years old in good health. Some clones in this sample may be carry-over from other donors' samples. The specimen was memory CD4+ T cells from PBMCs. Sample subset: CD45RA-negative fraction. The CDR3 nucleotides read TGTGCCAGCACCCTTGAAGGAGGAGGCCCGAAATCTGGTGAGCAGTTCTTC. Its protein product is CASTLEGGGPKSGEQFF.